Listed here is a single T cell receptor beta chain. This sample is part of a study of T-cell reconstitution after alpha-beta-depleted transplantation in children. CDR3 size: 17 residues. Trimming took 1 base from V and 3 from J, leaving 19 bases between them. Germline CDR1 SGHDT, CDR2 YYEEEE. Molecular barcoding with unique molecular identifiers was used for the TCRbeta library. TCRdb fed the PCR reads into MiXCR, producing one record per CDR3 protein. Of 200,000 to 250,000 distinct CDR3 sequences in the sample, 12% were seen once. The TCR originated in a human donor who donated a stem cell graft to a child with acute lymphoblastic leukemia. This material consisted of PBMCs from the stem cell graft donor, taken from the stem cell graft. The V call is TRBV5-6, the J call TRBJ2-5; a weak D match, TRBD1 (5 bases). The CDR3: CASSLYDLRGSEETQYF. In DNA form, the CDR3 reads TGTGCCAGCAGCTTGTACGATCTAAGGGGTAGTGAAGAGACCCAGTACTTC.